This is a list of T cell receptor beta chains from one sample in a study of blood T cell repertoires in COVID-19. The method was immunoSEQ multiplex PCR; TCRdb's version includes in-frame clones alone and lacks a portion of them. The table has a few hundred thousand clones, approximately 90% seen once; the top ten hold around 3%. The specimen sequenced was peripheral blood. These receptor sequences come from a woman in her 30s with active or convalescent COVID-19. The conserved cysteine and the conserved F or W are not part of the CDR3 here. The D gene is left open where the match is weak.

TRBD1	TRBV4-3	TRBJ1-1	ASSQEARGQAEAF
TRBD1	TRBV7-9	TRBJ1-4	ASAGGEKLF
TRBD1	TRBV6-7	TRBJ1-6	ASRPDRENSPLH
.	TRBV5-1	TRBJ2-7	ASSPDRSEQY
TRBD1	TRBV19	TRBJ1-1	ASSAQGTEAF
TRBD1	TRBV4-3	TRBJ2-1	ASSQDWGTALTWGFNEQF
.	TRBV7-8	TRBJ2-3	ASRRDTFTDTQY
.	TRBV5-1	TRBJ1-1	ASSRDLAEAF
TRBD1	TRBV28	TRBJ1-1	ASSGDREVTEAF
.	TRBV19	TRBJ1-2	ASSNRTGRFYGYT
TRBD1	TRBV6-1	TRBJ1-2	ASSDLDRGKGYT
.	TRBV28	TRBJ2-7	ASSPGGRTYEQY
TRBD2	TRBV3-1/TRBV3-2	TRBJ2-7	ASSRSSGGAKTYEQY
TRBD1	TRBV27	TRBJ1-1	ASSSRYRTGGTEAF
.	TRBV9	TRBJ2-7	ASSVGQGTHEQY
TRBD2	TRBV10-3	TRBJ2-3	AIRSGGLSSTDTQY
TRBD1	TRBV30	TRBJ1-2	ALSGQGVGYT
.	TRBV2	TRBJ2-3	ATTRVLTTDTQY
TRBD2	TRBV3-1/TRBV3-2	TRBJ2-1	ASSQLLTGTSVGNEQF
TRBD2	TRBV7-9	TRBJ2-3	ASSLGLAGGTRTDTQY
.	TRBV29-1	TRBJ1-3	SVEGATLGNTIY
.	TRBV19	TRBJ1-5	ASSPSGVYSNQPQH
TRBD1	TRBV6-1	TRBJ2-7	ASSEDRGDEQY
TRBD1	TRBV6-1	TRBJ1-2	ASSEARTGTIGYT
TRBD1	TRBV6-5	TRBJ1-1	ATQEGTGVVEAF
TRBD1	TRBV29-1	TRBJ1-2	SVEGQGAAGYT
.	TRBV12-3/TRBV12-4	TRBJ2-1	ASSPAQGNEQF
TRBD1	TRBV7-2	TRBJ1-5	ASSLVGQGGQPQH
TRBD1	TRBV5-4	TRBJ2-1	ASSILRDSYNEQF
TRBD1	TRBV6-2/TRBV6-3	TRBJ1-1	ASSYAGGTEAF
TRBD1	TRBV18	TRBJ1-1	ASSPRTGGFMNTEAF